This T cell receptor (beta chain) was observed in a study of blood T cell repertoires in COVID-19. This CDR3 contains 15 residues. With V trimmed by 2 bases and J by 5 bases, 3 bases remained unmatched. CDR1 and CDR2 (germline): SGHNT, YYREEE (reference sequence). Measured with immunoSEQ multiplex PCR; TCRdb has only the in-frame clones, and not every one. The top ten clones hold 9.5% to 11% of a sample with some 150,000 clones, about nine tenths of them seen once. The sample was peripheral blood. This TCR was sampled from a woman aged 80 or older with acute or convalescent COVID-19. The chain combines TRBV5-4 with TRBJ2-2; TRBD2 agrees at 10 bases. The CDR3 DNA reads TGTGCCAGCAGCTTAGCGGGGGGGCGAACCGGGGAGCTGTTTTTT. It is translated as CASSLAGGRTGELFF.